The rows below give T cell receptor beta chains drawn from one sample of a study of CDR3 diversity in severe acne. TCRdb fed the PCR reads into MiXCR, producing one record per CDR3 protein. In the table there are 85,000 to 120,000 distinct CDR3 sequences, roughly 51% of which are singletons. Specimen: blood. All receptors come from a male donor with acne. The CDR3 runs from the conserved cysteine through the conserved F or W. The size field is filled for only some rows; it gives once, few, many or a size class.

j_gene,abundance,v_gene,CDR3aa
TRBJ2-7,many,TRBV20-1,CSARDVTSGRGEQYF
TRBJ1-2,medium-sized,TRBV19,CASSINSGNYGYTF
TRBJ1-5,many,TRBV7-2,CASSVDHQSHSNQPQHF
TRBJ2-2,.,TRBV10-3,CAISYWEVAGRSGELFF
TRBJ2-7,few,TRBV2,CASSEAEGYYYEQYF
TRBJ2-7,.,TRBV20-1,CSARDLASSDPYEQYF
TRBJ2-3,many,TRBV5-6,CASSLGGDRDTQYF
TRBJ1-6,.,TRBV7-2,CASSLDPGAESPLHF
TRBJ2-7,many,TRBV6-5,CASRPQGYDEQYF
TRBJ2-3,many,TRBV20-1,CSARGQHDTQYF
TRBJ2-2,.,TRBV20-1,CSARPGTRGGELLF
TRBJ2-5,few,TRBV9,CASGDRAEQETQYF
TRBJ2-7,.,TRBV20-1,CSATGPKFSSYEQYF
TRBJ2-7,.,TRBV7-3,CASSQALPGAGLTEQYF
TRBJ1-5,many,TRBV7-2,CASSSKTGLRQPQHF
TRBJ2-2,.,TRBV5-6,CASSLVGQVGELFF
TRBJ2-3,.,TRBV25-1,CASSEPNPAGALRTQYF
TRBJ2-1,many,TRBV5-1,CASRISYNEQFF
TRBJ2-3,many,TRBV10-1,CASSGSSTDTQYF
TRBJ2-3,.,TRBV7-3,CASSLLDYRLAGVPDTQYF
TRBJ2-7,medium-sized,TRBV6-2/TRBV6-3,CASRTAGTGSEQYF
TRBJ2-7,.,TRBV20-1,CSARARGTVYEQYF
TRBJ2-3,.,TRBV29-1,CSVGGREADTQYF
TRBJ1-4,.,TRBV10-3,CASSTGTATNEKLVF
TRBJ2-3,few,TRBV7-3,CASSSPPGQGWPDTQYF
TRBJ2-3,many,TRBV18,CASSRGTSGPPLDTQYF
TRBJ2-1,few,TRBV5-1,CASSFSSSSYNEQFF
TRBJ2-7,few,TRBV20-1,CSARDVTSGRGYEQYF
TRBJ2-7,many,TRBV4-1,CASSQGPQGQSSYEQYF
TRBJ1-5,once,TRBV21-1,CASSINVGNQPQHF
TRBJ2-7,.,TRBV6-5,CASSYTSGRAWYEQYF
TRBJ1-3,.,TRBV29-1,CSVEDAGRSGNTIYF
TRBJ2-2,few,TRBV6-6,CASDGGRVGGELFF
TRBJ2-7,many,TRBV10-3,CAIREGGVYEQYF
TRBJ1-5,many,TRBV20-1,CSARTGDRQPQHF
TRBJ2-5,once,TRBV7-9,CASSLPPGAGETQYF
TRBJ1-5,few,TRBV9,CASSVGGINQPQHF
TRBJ2-7,.,TRBV7-3,CASSLPGQNYEQYF
TRBJ2-2,.,TRBV10-1,CARTGGRNTGELFF
TRBJ2-6,.,TRBV5-1,CASSLARDSGANVLTF